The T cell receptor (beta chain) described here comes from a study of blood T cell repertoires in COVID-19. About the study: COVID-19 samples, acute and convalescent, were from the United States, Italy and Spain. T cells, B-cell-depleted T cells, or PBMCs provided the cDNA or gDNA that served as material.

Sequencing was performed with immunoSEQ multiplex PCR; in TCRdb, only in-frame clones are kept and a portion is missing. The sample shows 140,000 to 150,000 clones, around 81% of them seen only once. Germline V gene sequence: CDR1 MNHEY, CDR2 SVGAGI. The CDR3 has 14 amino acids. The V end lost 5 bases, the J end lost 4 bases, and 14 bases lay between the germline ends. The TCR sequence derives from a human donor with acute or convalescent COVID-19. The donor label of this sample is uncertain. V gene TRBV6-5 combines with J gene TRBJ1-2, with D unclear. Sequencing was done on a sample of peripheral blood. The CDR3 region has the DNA TGTGCCAGCAGTCTCTACCCTGTCACCTATGGCTACACCTTC. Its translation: CASSLYPVTYGYTF.